The 9 T cell receptor beta chains presented below share a single source sample, sequenced in a study of blood T cell repertoires in COVID-19. Libraries were prepared by immunoSEQ multiplex PCR; TCRdb keeps only in-frame clonotypes and omits some of them. The sample shows 55,000 to 75,000 clones, around 83% of them seen only once. The specimen sequenced was peripheral blood. The source of these receptors is a human donor in a cohort sampled during active COVID-19.

The chain couples TRBV30 to TRBJ1-2; D is perhaps TRBD1 (6 bases). Germline V gene data show CDR1 as GTSNPN and CDR2 as SVGIG (reference sequence). The CDR3 spans 14 residues. Trimming cost V 4 bases and J 1 base, with 13 bases left between them. The CDR3 is CAWNEGGFNYGYTF. The CDR3, as DNA: TGTGCCTGGAATGAGGGGGGGTTTAACTATGGCTACACCTTC.

The chain couples TRBV21-1 to TRBJ2-1; the DNA was not compared with TRBD2, the D call given in the table. TRBV21-1 is noted as a pseudogene. The length of the CDR3 is 15 residues. This CDR3 reads CASSRGGLAYNEQFF. The CDR3, as DNA: TGTGCCAGCAGCCGCGGGGGGCTGGCGTACAATGAGCAGTTCTTC.

CDR3 protein: CASKRGSSSYNEQFF. The DNA for the CDR3 is TGTGCCAGCAAACGGGGAAGCAGCTCCTACAATGAGCAGTTCTTC. The chain uses TRBV6-5 and TRBJ2-1, with a possible D match to TRBD2 (5 bases). The CDR3 spans 15 residues. V lost 7 bases to trimming and J lost 0 bases, with 13 bases between them. The germline V gene has CDR1 MNHEY and CDR2 SVGAGI.

The chain joins TRBV6-6 to TRBJ1-2; D unresolved. V was cut by 2 bases and J by 0 bases, with 13 bases left in between. Germline loops: CDR1 MNHNY, CDR2 SVGAGI (reference sequence). CDR3 length: 16 amino acids. The CDR3 region has the DNA TGTGCCAGCAGTTACCCCGGAGCTCAAGCTAACTATGGCTACACCTTC. This encodes CASSYPGAQANYGYTF.

This rearrangement joins TRBV5-6 to TRBJ2-2; the D is unclear. Trimming stripped 4 bases from V and 5 bases from J, with 6 bases between. This CDR3 spans 12 amino acids. The V gene's germline CDR1 is SGHDT and CDR2 YYEEEE. CDR3 sequence reads: CASSPYTGELFF. The CDR3 DNA is TGTGCCAGCAGCCCTTATACCGGGGAGCTGTTTTTT. Looking up the rest from reference TRBV5-6 and TRBJ2-2 gives the full variable domain: DAGVTQSPTHLIKTRGQQVTLRCSPKSGHDTVSWYQQALGQGPQFIFQYYEEEERQRGNFPDRFSGHQFPNYSSELNVNALLLGDSALYLCASSPYTGELFFGEGSRLTVL.

The rearrangement links TRBV14 to TRBJ2-2, with 8 bases identical to TRBD2. In germline, CDR1 is SGHDN, CDR2 FVKESK. The CDR3 totals 15 residues. Trimming took 2 bases from V and 5 from J; bases not matched to a gene: 4. CDR3 sequence (DNA): TGTGCCAGCAGCCAAAGGCGGGGGGCTACCGGGGAGCTGTTTTTT. It yields the protein CASSQRRGATGELFF.

The chain links TRBV19 to TRBJ2-1; D remains unclear. The ends were cut back, 4 bases at V and 5 bases at J, with 6 bases in the middle. Germline values: CDR1 LNHDA, CDR2 SQIVND (reference sequence). The CDR3 consists of 12 residues. The CDR3 is CASSTPNNEQFF. CDR3 DNA: TGTGCCAGTAGTACCCCAAACAATGAGCAGTTCTTC.

V gene TRBV5-1 combines with J gene TRBJ1-2, with a possible D match to TRBD1 (6 bases). The CDR3 spans 15 residues. The germline V and J ends were trimmed by 5 bases and 2 bases, with 16 bases remaining between them. Per germline, CDR1 SGHRS and CDR2 YFSETQ. The DNA of the CDR3 is TGCGCCAGCAGGGCAGGGGCAACTTCAAACTATGGCTACACCTTC. Protein sequence: CASRAGATSNYGYTF.

The chain combines TRBV29-1 with TRBJ1-1; D uncertain. Looked up from germline, CDR1 is SQVTM and CDR2 is ANQGSEA. Trimming removed 6 bases at V and 4 bases at J, with 12 bases between. The CDR3 extends over 12 amino acids. The CDR3 spells CSVTEGGTEAFF. The CDR3 region has the DNA TGCAGCGTCACCGAGGGTGGCACTGAAGCTTTCTTT.